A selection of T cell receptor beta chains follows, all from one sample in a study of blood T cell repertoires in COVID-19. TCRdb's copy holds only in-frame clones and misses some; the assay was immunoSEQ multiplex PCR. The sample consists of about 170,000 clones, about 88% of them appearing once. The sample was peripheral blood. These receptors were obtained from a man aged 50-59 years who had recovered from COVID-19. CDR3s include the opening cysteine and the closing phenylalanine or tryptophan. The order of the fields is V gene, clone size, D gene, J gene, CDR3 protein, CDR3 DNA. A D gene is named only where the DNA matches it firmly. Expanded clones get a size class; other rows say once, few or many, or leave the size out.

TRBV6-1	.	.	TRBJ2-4	CASREDRSAKNIQYF	TGTGCCAGCAGAGAAGACAGGAGTGCGAAAAACATTCAGTACTTC
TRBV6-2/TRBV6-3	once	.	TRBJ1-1	CASSYSVGGTEAFF	TGTGCCAGCAGTTACTCGGTGGGGGGCACTGAAGCTTTCTTT
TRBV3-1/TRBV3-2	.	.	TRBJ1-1	CASSQLNTGTEAFF	TGTGCCAGCAGCCAATTAAACACAGGGACTGAAGCTTTCTTT
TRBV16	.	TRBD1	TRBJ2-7	CASSRGQGSEQYF	TGTGCCAGCAGCCGAGGACAGGGGTCCGAGCAGTACTTC
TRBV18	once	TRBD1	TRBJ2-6	CASSPSGQVLGANVLTF	TGTGCCAGCTCACCATCGGGACAGGTGCTTGGGGCCAACGTCCTGACTTTC
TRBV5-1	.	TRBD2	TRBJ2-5	CASSNGTRSGETQYF	TGCGCCAGCAGCAATGGGACTAGAAGCGGAGAGACCCAGTACTTC
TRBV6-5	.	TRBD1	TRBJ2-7	CASSYSNRGYSEQYF	TGTGCCAGCAGTTACTCGAACAGGGGGTATAGCGAGCAGTACTTC
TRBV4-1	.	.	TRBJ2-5	CASSQGQRDQETQYF	TGCGCCAGCAGCCAAGGGCAGCGGGACCAAGAGACCCAGTACTTC
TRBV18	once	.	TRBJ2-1	CASSQGRTYNEQFF	TGTGCCAGCTCACAGGGGCGGACCTACAATGAGCAGTTCTTC
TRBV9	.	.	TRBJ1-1	CASSVIAGQAFF	TGTGCCAGCAGCGTAATCGCGGGGCAAGCTTTCTTT
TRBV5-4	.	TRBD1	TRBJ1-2	CASSSYQGAGGYTF	TGTGCCAGCAGCTCTTACCAGGGGGCCGGTGGCTACACCTTC
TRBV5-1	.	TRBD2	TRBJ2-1	CASSPAGGSYNEQFF	TGCGCCAGCAGCCCAGCGGGGGGGAGCTACAATGAGCAGTTCTTC
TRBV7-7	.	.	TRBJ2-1	CASSPGNYNEQFF	TGTGCCAGCAGCCCAGGGAACTACAATGAGCAGTTCTTC
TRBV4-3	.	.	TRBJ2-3	CASSLAAGGTDTQYF	TGCGCCAGCAGCTTAGCCGCAGGGGGCACAGATACGCAGTATTTT
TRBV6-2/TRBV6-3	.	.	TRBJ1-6	CASSYFQGTPLHF	TGTGCCAGCAGTTACTTTCAGGGGACACCCCTCCACTTT
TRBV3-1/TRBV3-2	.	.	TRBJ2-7	CASSQGGAGNEQYF	TGTGCCAGCAGCCAAGGTGGTGCAGGTAACGAGCAGTACTTC
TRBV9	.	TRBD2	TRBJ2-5	CASSSRLAGGETQYF	TGTGCCAGCAGCTCCCGACTAGCGGGAGGGGAGACCCAGTACTTC
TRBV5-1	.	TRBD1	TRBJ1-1	CASSWGTEGTEAFF	TGCGCCAGCAGCTGGGGGACAGAGGGCACTGAAGCTTTCTTT
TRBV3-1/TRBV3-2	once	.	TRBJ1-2	CASSQGGGHKTARYGYTF	TGTGCCAGCAGCCAAGGTGGGGGACACAAGACCGCGAGGTATGGCTACACCTTC
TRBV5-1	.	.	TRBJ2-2	CASSSGGTGELFF	TGCGCCAGCAGCTCCGGGGGAACCGGGGAGCTGTTTTTT
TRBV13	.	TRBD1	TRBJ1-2	CASSLGLDREIMGYTF	TGTGCCAGCAGCTTAGGCCTAGACAGGGAGATAATGGGCTACACCTTC
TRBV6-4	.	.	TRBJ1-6	CASSSPTGRGISYNSPLHF	TGTGCCAGCAGTTCACCAACGGGGAGGGGGATCTCCTATAATTCACCCCTCCACTTT
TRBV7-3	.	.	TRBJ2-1	CASSPNRRPPYNEQFF	TGTGCCAGCAGCCCCAACCGGAGGCCACCCTACAATGAGCAGTTCTTC